Each of the 20 T cell receptor beta chains below was sequenced from the same sample in a study of T cell changes during pregnancy in multiple sclerosis. The repertoire was sequenced with immunoSEQ multiplex PCR; TCRdb's copy has only in-frame clones and lacks some. The table lists about 120,000 clones, about 94% of them singletons. The sample here was peripheral blood, taken before pregnancy. The receptors were sampled from a female donor with multiple sclerosis, enrolled in a pregnancy study.

The chain combines TRBV2 with TRBJ1-6, with TRBD1 matching 8 bases. With V trimmed by 5 bases and J by 7 bases, 7 bases remained unmatched. Germline V gene sequence: CDR1 SNHLY, CDR2 FYNNEI. The CDR3 is 15 amino acids. The CDR3 region is CASSPGQVVNSPLHF. CDR3 bases: TGTGCCAGCAGTCCGGGACAGGTAGTCAATTCACCCCTCCACTTT.

The genes are TRBV6-5 and TRBJ2-3; 8 bases are shared with TRBD1. CDR1 MNHEY and CDR2 SVGAGI come from the germline V gene. The J segment lost 4 bases and the V segment lost 6 bases, leaving 9 bases of the junction unmatched. This CDR3 contains 15 residues. CDR3 coding DNA: TGTGCCAGCAGGAGACAGGGGATGGGTGCAGATACGCAGTATTTT. Translated: CASRRQGMGADTQYF.

The V gene is TRBV18, the J gene TRBJ2-3, with 13 positions matching TRBD2. The V gene end was trimmed by 1 base and the J gene end by 3 bases; junction bases not matched to a gene: 4. Per the germline V gene, CDR1 is KGHSH and CDR2 is LQKENI. CDR3 length: 17 residues. The DNA for the CDR3 is TGTGCCAGCTCACCACTGGAGACTAGCGGGAGGACAGATACGCAGTATTTT. This translates into CASSPLETSGRTDTQYF. Full variable domain (remainder filled in from reference TRBV18 and TRBJ2-3): NAGVMQNPRHLVRRRGQEARLRCSPMKGHSHVYWYRQLPEEGLKFMVYLQKENIIDESGMPKERFSAEFPKEGPSILRIQQVVRGDSAAYFCASSPLETSGRTDTQYFGPGTRLTVL.

J is TRBJ2-6 and V is TRBV19; D ambiguous. The CDR3 is 15 amino acids. Germline lookup yields CDR1 LNHDA and CDR2 SQIVND (reference sequence). V was clipped by 2 bases and J by 5 bases, with 10 bases between them. The CDR3 region is CASSIHAERANVLTF. CDR3 DNA: TGTGCCAGTAGTATACACGCGGAGCGGGCCAACGTCCTGACTTTC. Supplemented by reference TRBV19 and TRBJ2-6, the full variable domain reads DGGITQSPKYLFRKEGQNVTLSCEQNLNHDAMYWYRQDPGQGLRLIYYSQIVNDFQKGDIAEGYSVSREKKESFPLTVTSAQKNPTAFYLCASSIHAERANVLTFGAGSRLTVL.

This sequence joins TRBV7-9 and TRBJ1-4; 7 nucleotides align to TRBD1. Germline CDR1 reads SEHNR; CDR2 reads FQNEAQ (reference sequence). The CDR3 contains 16 residues. The J segment lost 7 bases and the V segment lost 0 bases, leaving 8 bases of the junction unmatched. The CDR3 DNA reads TGTGCCAGCAGCTTAGCTCCAGGGGGTTCCCTTGAAAAACTGTTTTTT. Protein product: CASSLAPGGSLEKLFF.

The chain uses TRBV7-2 and TRBJ1-1, with D hard to call. In germline, CDR1 is SGHTA, CDR2 FQGNSA. The V end lost 6 bases, the J end lost 5 bases, and 13 bases lay between the germline ends. This CDR3 region has 13 residues. CDR3 in DNA: TGTGCCAGCAGTCGACAAATCCAGACTGAAGCTTTCTTT. It encodes CASSRQIQTEAFF.

The V and J genes are TRBV6-1 and TRBJ1-1, with TRBD1 identical over 10 bases. The CDR3 totals 15 residues. The V gene's germline CDR1 is MNHNS and CDR2 SASEGT. V lost 7 bases to trimming and J lost 4 bases; unmatched junction nucleotides: 9. The CDR3 sequence: CASKTDRGVITEAFF. The DNA of the CDR3 is TGTGCCAGCAAGACGGACAGGGGGGTAATCACTGAAGCTTTCTTT.

The chain joins TRBV5-8 to TRBJ1-5; D might be TRBD1 (6 bases). The V and J ends lost 0 bases and 3 bases respectively, with 10 bases between them. Germline assignment: CDR1 SGHTS and CDR2 YDEGEE. This CDR3 contains 15 residues. The CDR3 DNA reads TGTGCCAGCAGCTTGGCAGACAGGTCCAATCAGCCCCAGCATTTT. Translated, it gives CASSLADRSNQPQHF.

V and J are TRBV5-1 and TRBJ1-6, with a tentative D call TRBD1 (5 bases). The germline gives CDR1 SGHRS, CDR2 YFSETQ. The CDR3 runs 15 residues. Trimming removed 3 bases at V and 10 bases at J, with 17 bases between. The CDR3 protein is CASSSVGVTSSPLHF. DNA of the CDR3: TGCGCCAGCAGCTCCGTAGGGGTCACTAGCTCACCCCTCCACTTT.

The rearrangement links TRBV5-8 to TRBJ1-1, with unresolved D. The CDR3 runs to 11 residues. The ends were cut back, 0 bases at V and 7 bases at J, with 4 bases in the middle. Germline V gives CDR1 SGHTS, CDR2 YDEGEE. The CDR3 sequence: CASSLVYEAFF. The CDR3 nucleotides are TGTGCCAGCAGCTTGGTATATGAAGCTTTCTTT.

The J gene is TRBJ2-1, the V gene TRBV20-1; D is unresolved. Trimming took off 6 bases at V and 10 bases at J, with 13 bases between the two ends. The V gene's germline CDR1 is DFQATT and CDR2 SNEGSKA (reference sequence). The CDR3 is made up of 11 amino acids. The DNA for the CDR3 is TGCAGTGCCCGAATAGACACGGAGCAGTTCTTC. This encodes CSARIDTEQFF.

DNA of the CDR3: TGTGCCAGCAGTTTGGGCAGCTGGACTTGGGACACTGAAGCTTTCTTT. It translates to CASSLGSWTWDTEAFF. The chain has TRBV28 and TRBJ1-1; D uncertain. Looked up from germline, CDR1 is MDHEN and CDR2 is SYDVKM. The CDR3 totals 16 residues. V lost 3 bases, J lost 3 bases, and 17 bases lay in between. Together with reference TRBV28 and TRBJ1-1, the CDR3 gives the full variable domain: DVKVTQSSRYLVKRTGEKVFLECVQDMDHENMFWYRQDPGLGLRLIYFSYDVKMKEKGDIPEGYSVSREKKERFSLILESASTNQTSMYLCASSLGSWTWDTEAFFGQGTRLTVV.

The gene calls are TRBV5-1 and TRBJ2-3; 9 bases line up with TRBD1. The CDR3 length is 15 residues. V gave up 5 bases and J gave up 3 bases; unmatched junction bases: 7. The germline V gene has CDR1 SGHRS and CDR2 YFSETQ. As DNA, the CDR3 is TGCGCCAGCAGTCCCGGGACAGGGTTAACAGATACGCAGTATTTT. Its protein is CASSPGTGLTDTQYF.

The V call is TRBV19, the J call TRBJ1-5, with D hard to call. CDR1 LNHDA and CDR2 SQIVND come from the germline V gene (reference sequence). V was clipped by 1 base and J by 1 base, with 8 bases between them. This CDR3 has 15 residues. This CDR3 reads CASSIGVISNQPQHF. The CDR3 DNA is TGTGCCAGTAGTATAGGCGTAATAAGCAATCAGCCCCAGCATTTT.

The rearrangement links TRBV5-1 to TRBJ2-1; no firm D call. The CDR3 consists of 13 residues. V lost 0 bases and J 7 bases, leaving 8 bases between the germline ends. Germline values: CDR1 SGHRS, CDR2 YFSETQ. This chain's CDR3 is CASSLASWNEQFF. Written as DNA, the CDR3 is TGCGCCAGCAGCTTGGCCAGTTGGAATGAGCAGTTCTTC.

The chain combines TRBV5-8 with TRBJ1-1; possible D gene TRBD1, 6 bases. V lost 0 bases, J lost 5 bases, and 11 bases lay in between. The CDR3 runs to 14 residues. Per the germline V gene, CDR1 is SGHTS and CDR2 is YDEGEE. CDR3 amino acids: CASSLDRGITEAFF. The CDR3 DNA reads TGTGCCAGCAGCTTGGATAGGGGGATAACTGAAGCTTTCTTT.

V and J are TRBV18 and TRBJ1-2; 8 nucleotides align to TRBD1. Trimming removed 6 bases from V and 3 bases from J; junction bases left unmatched: 9. The CDR3 runs 15 residues. CDR1 is KGHSH, CDR2 LQKENI, per germline. The CDR3 DNA is TGTGCCAGCTCCCCAAGACAGGGGAGGGACTATGGCTACACCTTC. It codes for CASSPRQGRDYGYTF.

V and J are TRBV30 and TRBJ2-2; no reliable D call. Germline CDR1 and CDR2: GTSNPN and SVGIG (reference sequence). The CDR3 is 11 residues long. V shed 2 bases and J shed 6 bases, with 4 bases lying between them. CDR3 bases: TGTGCCTGGAGTCCATCCGGGGAGCTGTTTTTT. Its translation is CAWSPSGELFF.

J is TRBJ1-2 and V is TRBV19; TRBD1 agrees at 8 bases. Looked up from germline, CDR1 is LNHDA and CDR2 is SQIVND (reference sequence). This CDR3 spans 14 amino acids. V lost 4 bases and J lost 8; bases outside the gene matches: 9. The CDR3 DNA follows: TGTGCCAGTAGTACGGGACAGGCGGTGAGGGGCTACACCTTC. Translated: CASSTGQAVRGYTF.

V is TRBV6-5 and J is TRBJ1-6, with D maybe TRBD1 (5 bases). The V end lost 6 bases, the J end lost 7 bases, and 10 bases lay between the germline ends. This CDR3 comprises 13 residues. Germline V gives CDR1 MNHEY, CDR2 SVGAGI. This CDR3 is CASSLDRNSPLHF. For the CDR3, the DNA is TGTGCCAGCAGCCTAGACAGAAATTCACCCCTCCACTTT.